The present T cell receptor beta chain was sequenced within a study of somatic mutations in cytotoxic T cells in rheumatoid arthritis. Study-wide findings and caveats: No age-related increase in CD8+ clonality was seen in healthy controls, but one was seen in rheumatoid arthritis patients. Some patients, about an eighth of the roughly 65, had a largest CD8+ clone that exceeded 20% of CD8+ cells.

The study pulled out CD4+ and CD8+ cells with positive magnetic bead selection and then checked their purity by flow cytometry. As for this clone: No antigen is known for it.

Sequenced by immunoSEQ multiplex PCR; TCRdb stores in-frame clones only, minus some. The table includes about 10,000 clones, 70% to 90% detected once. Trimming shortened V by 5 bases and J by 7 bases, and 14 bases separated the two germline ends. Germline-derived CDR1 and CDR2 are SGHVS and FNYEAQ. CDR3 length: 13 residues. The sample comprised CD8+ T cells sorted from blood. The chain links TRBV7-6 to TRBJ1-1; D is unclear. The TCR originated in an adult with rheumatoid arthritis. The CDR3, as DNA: TGTGCCAGCAGCCCGGACGCTGTGAATGAAGCTTTCTTT. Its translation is CASSPDAVNEAFF.